A selection of T cell receptor beta chains follows, all from one sample in a study of T cells in Graves' hyperthyroidism and ophthalmopathy. TCRdb called the multiplex PCR reads again in MiXCR, with one record for every CDR3 protein. The table records approximately 570,000 distinct CDR3 sequences, less than 20% of them present only once. The sequenced sample consisted of blood. The receptors stem from a man aged 40-55 years with Graves' ophthalmopathy. The CDR3 runs from the conserved cysteine through the conserved F or W. A D gene is named only where the DNA matches it firmly. The size of a clone is reported for some rows only, either as once, few or many, or as a class for expanded clones.

size,D,V,J,DNA,CDR3
.,.,TRBV29-1,TRBJ2-1,TGCAGCGTTCGTAGTGGGATTTATGAGCAGTTCTTC,CSVRSGIYEQFF
many,TRBD2,TRBV20-1,TRBJ2-1,TGCAGTGCAGTTTCTAGCGGGGCCAATGAGCAGTTCTTC,CSAVSSGANEQFF
.,.,TRBV2,TRBJ2-5,TGTGCCAGCAGTGAAGGGGAGGGGGGCTACGAGACCCAGTACTTC,CASSEGEGGYETQYF
.,TRBD1,TRBV30,TRBJ1-6,TGTGCCGTAGAAGGGGGCGCCGGGAACTCACCCCTCCACTTT,CAVEGGAGNSPLHF
few,.,TRBV4-3,TRBJ2-2,TGCGCCAGCAGCCAAAGGACTCAGACCCCGAACACCGGGGAGCTGTTTTTT,CASSQRTQTPNTGELFF
.,TRBD1,TRBV6-2/TRBV6-3,TRBJ2-4,TGTGCCAGCAGTCCGGACAGGGGGCTTATACTAGCCAAAAACATTCAGTACTTC,CASSPDRGLILAKNIQYF
.,.,TRBV6-1,TRBJ2-1,TGTGCCAGCAAGGCGTTTCTCTACAATGAGCAGTTCTTC,CASKAFLYNEQFF
few,.,TRBV20-1,TRBJ2-1,TGCAGTGCTAGAGATGTGGGCTCCTACAATGAGCAGTTCTTC,CSARDVGSYNEQFF
many,.,TRBV10-3,TRBJ2-7,TGTGCCATCAGTTCGGACTCAGGGTACGAGCAGTACTTC,CAISSDSGYEQYF
few,TRBD1,TRBV25-1,TRBJ1-4,TGTGCCAGCAGTGAATGGGGAGGGGGCGCGGAAAAACTGTTTTTT,CASSEWGGGAEKLFF
.,.,TRBV4-2,TRBJ2-5,TGTGCCAGCAGCCTCGGGGTGAACCAAGAGACCCAGTACTTC,CASSLGVNQETQYF
few,TRBD2,TRBV4-3,TRBJ2-7,TGCGCCAGCAGCCAAACTCTAGCGGGAGATCTCTACGAGCAGTACTTC,CASSQTLAGDLYEQYF
.,.,TRBV9,TRBJ1-2,TGTGCCAGCACCCCGGGCCCAGCTAACTATGGCTACACCTTC,CASTPGPANYGYTF
once,TRBD2,TRBV24-1,TRBJ2-1,TGTGCCACCGCTGACCTTACTAGCGGGAGAGTGAATGAGCAGTTCTTC,CATADLTSGRVNEQFF
many,TRBD1,TRBV11-1,TRBJ1-1,TGTGCCAGCAGCCCAGGGACAGTTAATGAAGCTTTCTTT,CASSPGTVNEAFF
many,.,TRBV28,TRBJ1-1,TGTGCCAGCAGCCTAGCAGGTCTAGTGAACACTGAAGCTTTCTTT,CASSLAGLVNTEAFF
.,TRBD1,TRBV30,TRBJ1-5,TGTGCCTGGTCCGGGACAGGGGTTCAGCCCCAGCATTTT,CAWSGTGVQPQHF
.,.,TRBV7-2,TRBJ2-7,TGTGCCAGCAGCCCTTTCGCCCGGGGGCAGTACTTC,CASSPFARGQYF
.,TRBD2,TRBV29-1,TRBJ2-1,TGCAGCGTTGTGCGGGAGGGTTGGGAGCAGTTCTTC,CSVVREGWEQFF
.,.,TRBV19,TRBJ2-3,TGTGCCAGTCAGGGAACCATCACAGATACGCAGTATTTT,CASQGTITDTQYF
few,.,TRBV5-1,TRBJ2-7,TGTGCCAGCAGCTTATTCCTCTCTTCGAGGGAGCAGTACTTC,CASSLFLSSREQYF
few,.,TRBV27,TRBJ2-7,TGTGCCAGCAGTTTACCCCCAGGGGGGTTGCAGTACTTC,CASSLPPGGLQYF
few,.,TRBV7-9,TRBJ1-1,TGTGCCAGCAGCTTAATTAGGACAGACACTGAAGCTTTCTTT,CASSLIRTDTEAFF
few,.,TRBV15,TRBJ2-1,TGTGCCACCAGCAGAGATATAGCGAATGAGCAGTTCTTC,CATSRDIANEQFF
few,.,TRBV20-1,TRBJ2-3,TGCAGTGCCAGCCCCTTGTCCGCCGGGCCCCTTCGTTATACGCAGTATTTT,CSASPLSAGPLRYTQYF
.,.,TRBV7-9,TRBJ1-4,TGTGCCAGCAGTCTGGCCAGTACGGTAACTAATGAAAAACTGTTTTTT,CASSLASTVTNEKLFF
many,TRBD1,TRBV7-6,TRBJ2-7,TGTGCCAGCACTTCCGGGACAGCCTCCTACGAGCAGTACTTC,CASTSGTASYEQYF
few,.,TRBV5-1,TRBJ1-1,TGCGCCAGCAGCTTGTACAGAGGAGGGTCCGACACTGAAGCTTTCTTT,CASSLYRGGSDTEAFF
many,TRBD1,TRBV12-3/TRBV12-4,TRBJ2-1,TGTGCCAGCATCTCTCGCGGGACAGGTCTTTCCTACAATGAGCAGTTCTTC,CASISRGTGLSYNEQFF
many,TRBD2,TRBV5-1,TRBJ2-3,TGCGCCAGCAGCTTGGATAGCGGGCCGCGCACAGATACGCAGTATTTT,CASSLDSGPRTDTQYF
few,.,TRBV28,TRBJ1-5,TGTGCCAGCAGTTTTAAGAGTAGCAATCAGCCCCAGCATTTT,CASSFKSSNQPQHF
.,TRBD2,TRBV5-1,TRBJ2-1,TGCGCCAGCACCACGGGGGGACTTTACAATGAGCAGTTCTTC,CASTTGGLYNEQFF
.,.,TRBV5-4,TRBJ2-7,TGTGCCAGCAGCCTACGTTTTGATTTTGCGGGACCCCCTCTCGAGCAGTACTTC,CASSLRFDFAGPPLEQYF
few,TRBD2,TRBV5-1,TRBJ2-7,TGCGCCAGCAGCCCACTAGCGGGGTCTACCTACGAGCAGTACTTC,CASSPLAGSTYEQYF
many,TRBD2,TRBV20-1,TRBJ2-1,TGCAGTGCTGATAGCGGGAGAGAGCAGTTCTTC,CSADSGREQFF
.,.,TRBV5-1,TRBJ2-5,TGCGCCAGCAGCTTGGCGGGCCGCCCAGAGACCCAGTACTTC,CASSLAGRPETQYF
.,.,TRBV12-3/TRBV12-4,TRBJ1-1,TGTGCCAGCAGTTACGGTGACAGGATGAACACTGAAGCTTTCTTT,CASSYGDRMNTEAFF
.,TRBD2,TRBV14,TRBJ2-2,TGTGCCAGCAGACTCGGGGGGAGCACCGGGGAGCTGTTTTTT,CASRLGGSTGELFF
.,.,TRBV5-1,TRBJ1-2,TGCGCCAGCAGCCGCTCCGAAGGAGATGGCTACACCTTC,CASSRSEGDGYTF
many,.,TRBV10-3,TRBJ2-7,TGTGCCATCAGTCCTGACCACACGGACAGTCCCTACGAGCAGTACTTC,CAISPDHTDSPYEQYF
.,.,TRBV11-3,TRBJ2-2,TGTGCCAGCAGCTTAGCGATTGCGGCCGGGGAGCTGTTTTTT,CASSLAIAAGELFF
few,.,TRBV7-6,TRBJ2-7,TGTGCCAGCAGCTTATGGCAGGTGTTAGTGGGTTACGAGCAGTACTTC,CASSLWQVLVGYEQYF